Each of the 3 T cell receptor beta chains below was sequenced from the same sample in a study of T cells in Graves' hyperthyroidism and ophthalmopathy. TCR beta CDR3 regions were amplified from RNA transcripts. Primed by the HTBI set, a first-round RT-PCR was run on the TCR CDR3. One entry per CDR3 protein results from TCRdb running MiXCR on the multiplex PCR reads. Of about 300,000 distinct CDR3 sequences detected, around 16% appear once; the ten largest clones hold approximately 35%. Sequencing used blood. The receptor source for this set is a young man with Graves' hyperthyroidism.

V gene TRBV4-1 combines with J gene TRBJ2-7; TRBD1 matches 9 bases. Per germline, CDR1 MGHRA and CDR2 YSYEKL. After removal of 3 bases from V and 7 bases from J, the junction contained 10 bases not matched to a gene. The CDR3 covers 15 residues. The CDR3 DNA is TGCGCCAGCAGCCAGTACCGACAGGGGGTAGAGGAGCAGTACTTC. It translates to CASSQYRQGVEEQYF.

As regards this clonotype: Since a much larger clone is just one base distant, this may be a read error. The DNA is omitted, as the CDR3 cannot be located on it reliably, and the CDR3 follows TCRdb's listing. The chain employs TRBV24-1 and TRBJ2-5; the tabulated D call, TRBD2, remains unverified against the DNA. From germline, CDR1 is KGHDR and CDR2 SFDVKD. The CDR3 totals 14 residues, both ends included. CDR3: CAGSSSGGRETQYF.

This clonotype was recorded a few times. The chain joins TRBV19 to TRBJ2-3, with D hard to call. V lost 5 bases and J lost 1, with 13 bases in between. The CDR3 length is 15 residues. Per the germline V gene, CDR1 is LNHDA and CDR2 is SQIVND (reference sequence). This CDR3 reads CASSLWMDGTDTQYF. As DNA, the CDR3 is TGTGCCAGTAGTCTCTGGATGGACGGCACAGATACGCAGTATTTT. Full variable domain (outside the CDR3, taken from reference TRBV19 and TRBJ2-3): DGGITQSPKYLFRKEGQNVTLSCEQNLNHDAMYWYRQDPGQGLRLIYYSQIVNDFQKGDIAEGYSVSREKKESFPLTVTSAQKNPTAFYLCASSLWMDGTDTQYFGPGTRLTVL.